This T cell receptor (beta chain) was captured in a study of CD8+CD57+ T cells in acquired aplastic anemia. V gave up 0 bases and J gave up 9 bases; unmatched junction bases: 8. CDR1 SGDLS and CDR2 YYNGEE come from the germline V gene. This CDR3 region has 16 residues. CDR3 and TCR beta VDJ profiling relied on genomic DNA as the template. Via MiXCR, TCRdb re-called the reads, giving one row per CDR3 protein. This sample has 150,000 to 200,000 distinct CDR3 sequences, with 60% to 80% found just once. Patients who underwent sequencing had shown CD8+CD57+ cell expansion by flow cytometry. V gene TRBV9 combines with J gene TRBJ1-6; 8 bases agree with TRBD1. The receptor's source is a human donor with aplastic anemia. Sequenced sample: sorted CD4+, CD8+, or CD8+CD57+ T cells (not recorded which) from PBMCs. In DNA form, the CDR3 reads TGTGCCAGCAGCGTAGGCCGGGCAGGGGGCGGTTCACCCCTCCACTTT. Translation: CASSVGRAGGGSPLHF.